The T cell receptor beta chain under discussion was sequenced for a study of Graves' ophthalmopathy and Graves' hyperthyroidism (dated by TCRdb to between 2017 and 2018). Regarding the research as a whole: Peripheral blood was collected before any treatment was given, at the time of initial diagnosis. Following sample collection, hyperthyroidism patients were given methimazole at a starting dose of 30 mg daily, and ophthalmopathy patients were given high-dose intravenous methylprednisolone. The independent validation cohort included 18 to 20 hyperthyroidism patients plus 17 patients who later progressed from hyperthyroidism to ophthalmopathy. The roughly 91 discovery patients were randomly divided into training and test sets at a 7:3 ratio. To explore V-J signatures distinguishing ophthalmopathy from hyperthyroidism, a discovery set of 100 patients (around 42 ophthalmopathy, 57 stable hyperthyroidism) was enrolled. The study used TCR beta repertoire signatures to distinguish Graves' ophthalmopathy from Graves' hyperthyroidism and to predict progression to ophthalmopathy. In total, over 130 blood samples were TCR-sequenced: some 40 ophthalmopathy, roughly 80 hyperthyroidism and roughly 17 hyperthyroidism-to-ophthalmopathy patients. In more than 5 hyperthyroidism patients, the T-cell repertoire of thyroid tissue was compared with the T-cell repertoire of blood. General findings and caveats noted by the study authors: In validation, the model predicted ophthalmopathy progression with about 71% sensitivity and 72.22% specificity; some 13 predicted patients were CT-confirmed with GO in a median of around 6.5 months. Ophthalmopathy was separated from stable hyperthyroidism by the 13-signature model with roughly 90% sensitivity and less than 82% specificity in cross-validation and with 80%/75% in the test set. Most expanded thyroid clonotypes with frequency above 0.001 were also detected in blood, suggesting blood repertoires may reflect the thyroid immune response. Sample size was not predetermined statistically, and investigators were not blinded to group allocation.

A patient counted as having stable hyperthyroidism if there was no progression to ophthalmopathy within 18 months of follow-up. Hyperthyroidism patients were newly diagnosed, were aged 18 to 65 years, and had a disease duration under 2 months. Patients with other autoimmune diseases, uncontrolled infections, pregnancy or lactation were excluded from the study. Diagnosis relied on clinical symptoms, serum thyroxine, TRAb, thyroid ultrasound and orbital computed tomography. Using Ficoll-Paque density gradient centrifugation, PBMCs were isolated from roughly 9.2 ml of fresh peripheral blood. Total RNA was extracted with Trizol reagent and quality-checked on an Agilent 2100 Bioanalyzer. V is trimmed back by 8 bases and J by 2 bases, and the junction contains 6 bases that no gene match accounts for. From the germline V gene, CDR1 is SQVTM and CDR2 is ANQGSEA. The CDR3 runs 13 amino acids, cysteine and phenylalanine included. Here the CDR3 DNA is all that survives: 39 bases in frame from base 1.

Comment on this clonotype: Which antigen it targets is not known. No base quality values were provided; no much bigger clone lies one nucleotide off.

TCR beta CDR3 regions were amplified from RNA transcripts for repertoire sequencing. HTBI primers and the Qiagen OneStep RT-PCR kit were used in a first-round RT-PCR, which was followed by a second-round multiplex PCR, size selection and purification. Libraries were sequenced on an Illumina HiSeq2000 using paired-end 100 bp reads. The paper's data handling went like this. SOAPnuke was used to process the reads, throwing out any read that had adapters, had uncalled bases, had a mean Phred below 15, or lacked an exact constant-primer or identifier match. High-quality paired reads were merged with COPE v1.2.5. Clonotypes were defined as unique nucleotide sequences and were aligned to IMGT TRB V, D and J references using MiTCR v1.1. The analysis was limited to V-J combinations with a frequency above 0.0001, which together covered more than 99% of repertoires. A TCR clonal expansion and chaos score per V-J combination was defined as the ratio of F50 clonal expansion to chaos observed in the TCRdist matrix. Welch's t-statistics and random forest were used to reduce the features to 10 to 15 V-J combinations, which were then used as input to a naive Bayes classifier. Thyroid-blood repertoire similarity was quantified with the Morisita-Horn index. TCRdb itself trimmed the public reads at Q25 with fastp, ran MiXCR and retained productive beta chains. Duplicate CDR3 protein sequences are folded into a single record with the most common DNA and genes. Here the V and J calls rest on TCRdb's processing, not on the authors' analysis. In all, the sample holds 600,000 to 650,000 distinct CDR3 sequences, and over 20% of those were seen once. The ten largest clones represent around 6.5% of the sample.

The origin of this receptor is a woman aged 18 to 35 with stable Graves' hyperthyroidism. Some clones in this sample may be carry-over from other donors' samples. Donor details come from another sample of the same person, matched by shared clones. Recombination connected TRBV29-1 to TRBJ1-2; 9 middle bases align to TRBD1. Sequenced input: peripheral blood. The DNA is as follows: TGCAGCTCACGGACAGGGGAGAACTATGGCTACACCTTC. The translation is CSSRTGENYGYTF.